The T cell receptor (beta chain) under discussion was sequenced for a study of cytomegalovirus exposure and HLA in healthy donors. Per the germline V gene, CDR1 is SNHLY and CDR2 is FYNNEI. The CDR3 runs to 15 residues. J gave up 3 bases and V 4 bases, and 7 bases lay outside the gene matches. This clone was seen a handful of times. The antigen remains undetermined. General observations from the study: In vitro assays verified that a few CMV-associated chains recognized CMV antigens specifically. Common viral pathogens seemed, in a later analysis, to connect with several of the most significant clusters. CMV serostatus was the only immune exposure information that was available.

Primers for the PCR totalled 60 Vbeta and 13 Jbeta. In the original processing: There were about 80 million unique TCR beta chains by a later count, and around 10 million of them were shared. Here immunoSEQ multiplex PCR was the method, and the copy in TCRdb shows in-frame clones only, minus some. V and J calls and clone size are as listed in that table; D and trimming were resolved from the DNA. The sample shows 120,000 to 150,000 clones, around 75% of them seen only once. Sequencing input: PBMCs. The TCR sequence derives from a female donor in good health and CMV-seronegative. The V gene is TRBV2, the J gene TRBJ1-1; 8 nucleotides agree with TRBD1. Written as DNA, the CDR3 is TGTGCCAGCAGTGGTCAGGGGGCTAGGTACACTGAAGCTTTCTTT. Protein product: CASSGQGARYTEAFF. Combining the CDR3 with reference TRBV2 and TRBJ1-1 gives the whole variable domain EPEVTQTPSHQVTQMGQEVILRCVPISNHLYFYWYRQILGQKVEFLVSFYNNEISEKSEIFDDQFSVERPDGSNFTLKIRSTKLEDSAMYFCASSGQGARYTEAFFGQGTRLTVV.